The T cell receptor beta chain described here comes from a study of PD-1 blockade in classical Hodgkin lymphoma (dated by TCRdb to about 2020). Describing the broader study: Nivolumab dosing was 3 mg/kg intravenously every 2 weeks, continuing until either disease progression or unacceptable toxicity. To define a peripheral blood immune signature of response to PD-1 blockade in classical Hodgkin lymphoma, the study combined TCR beta sequencing with CyTOF. Study-level results and caveats: The study covered only a single clinical trial cohort, and the causes of the repertoire differences, possibly disease activity or prior therapy, were still not defined. Trial patients with a complete response had baseline diversity similar to that of newly diagnosed patients, while partial responders and progressors had significantly lower diversity. Diversity was lower in patients who began nivolumab less than 1 year after ASCT, so these patients were left out of later analyses to avoid confounding by immune reconstitution. A significant rise by C4D1 was seen in CD4+ but not CD8+ TCR diversity (p=0.0027 vs p=0.16), with the rise being most apparent in complete responders (p=0.02). Baseline TCR diversity was reported to be lower in newly diagnosed patients than in healthy donors and to be lower still in relapsed/refractory patients.

The intended sense of this specimen's time point label: cycle 2 day 1 (C2D1) of nivolumab. All trial patients had relapsed after autologous stem cell transplantation, with cohorts A, B and C differing in prior brentuximab vedotin exposure. The trial cohort included 50 or so patients with relapsed/refractory classical Hodgkin lymphoma, and each patient had a best overall response of complete response, partial response or progressive disease. Trial patients were treated with single-agent nivolumab in the multi-cohort phase II CheckMate 205 trial. An independent review committee assessed best overall response by applying the 2007 International Working Group response criteria. Trial PBMCs were collected just before the start of nivolumab (C1D1) and during therapy at cycle 2 day 1 and cycle 4 day 1. Peripheral blood was collected in 8 mL Vacutainer Cell Preparation Tubes, from which PBMCs were isolated by centrifugation and then cryopreserved.

V lost 2 bases and J lost 4 bases; the stretch between them is 12 bases long. The germline V gene supplies CDR1 SGHTA and CDR2 FQGNSA. The CDR3, from cysteine to phenylalanine, totals 15 residues. Just the 45-base CDR3 DNA is kept, in frame starting at base 1. The Qiagen DNeasy kit was used to extract genomic DNA both from unsorted PBMCs and from the negatively selected CD4+ and CD8+ fractions. Using primers that anneal to V and J segments, immunoSEQ multiplex PCR amplified the TCR beta CDR3 regions. Amplification bias was minimized using a synthetic immune receptor repertoire, and residual bias was removed computationally after sequencing. The paper's data handling went like this. Repertoire diversity was quantified as the Shannon entropy index using custom Python scripts. The unsorted, CD4+ and CD8+ repertoires were each analyzed separately, with the exception of combined analyses, where CD4+ and CD8+ sequences were merged in silico. Clonal expansion was defined as at least a 2-fold frequency increase after treatment relative to C1D1, with a pseudocount of 0.5 for undetected baseline clones. Singleton clones were defined as clones with 0 or 1 copy at C1D1, and non-singleton clones were defined as clones with 2 or more copies. Clones expanded in unsorted samples were assigned a CD4+, CD8+ or unknown annotation through matching of protein sequences in sorted samples from the same patient. Wilcoxon tests on paired samples were used to test diversity changes from C1D1 to C4D1. The source is immuneACCESS, and TCRdb retained only in-frame sequences with V and J called. Part of the clones is not carried over; for the studies checked, unresolved V genes explain less than half of this, and the remainder is unexplained. V, J and clone size derive from that table, while D and trimming were established from the DNA sequence. The sample has fewer than 30,000 clones on record, 80% to 90% of them singletons. 7.5% to 9.5% of the sample is taken by the ten largest.

As for this clone: Its binding antigen is unknown. Nothing much larger sits one base from this clone, and base qualities are not available.

The chain couples TRBV7-2 to TRBJ2-1, and TRBD1 may be the D gene, going by 5 matching bases. The sample consisted of peripheral blood mononuclear cells (PBMCs), taken before the second cycle of nivolumab. This TCR was recovered from a human donor with classical Hodgkin lymphoma. The nucleotide sequence reads as follows: TGTGCCAGCAGCTTAAGGGGAAATAGTTACAATGAGCAGTTCTTC. It specifies CASSLRGNSYNEQFF.